The 8 T cell receptor beta chains below all came from one sample that was sequenced in a study of blood T cells in healthy people across ages (dated by TCRdb to the mid-2010s). The library was produced with 5' RACE. Reads for this sample came from an Illumina HiSeq 2500. A second about 7 to 12 cycle PCR used a sample-barcoded 5' primer and a J-beta primer mix. Starting from the raw public reads, TCRdb applied fastp trimming at Q25, assembled clones with MiXCR and retained in-frame beta chains. Records with the same CDR3 protein are collapsed into one entry carrying the most frequent genes and DNA. Present in this sample are about 1,500,000 distinct CDR3 sequences, roughly 30% of which were seen just once. The biggest ten clones account for more than 6% of the sample. Sequencing used blood. All receptors derive from a woman in her twenties or thirties in good health.

The chain employs TRBV4-2 and TRBJ2-3, with a tentative D call TRBD2 (5 bases). Looked up from germline, CDR1 is LGHNA and CDR2 is YNFKEQ. Trimming removed 0 bases from V and 5 bases from J, with 21 bases in between. The CDR3 spans 18 residues. CDR3 nucleotides: TGTGCCAGCAGCCAAGATTCGCGTAGTGGACTGGAGGAAGATACGCAGTATTTT. Protein product: CASSQDSRSGLEEDTQYF.

Many counts were recorded for this clonotype. V gene TRBV3-1 combines with J gene TRBJ2-7; no firm D call. V lost 5 bases, J lost 3 bases, and 14 bases lay in between. Germline-derived CDR1 and CDR2 are LGHDT and YNNKEL (reference sequence). The CDR3 runs to 14 residues. The CDR3 protein is CASSTPFPSYEQYF. The CDR3 DNA is TGTGCCAGCAGCACCCCGTTTCCAAGCTACGAGCAGTACTTC.

This clonotype came up many times. The rearrangement links TRBV29-1 to TRBJ2-7; TRBD2 might be the D (5 bases). Germline CDR1 is SQVTM and CDR2 is ANQGSEA. V was pared by 6 bases and J by 2 bases, with 14 bases between. CDR3 length equals 13 residues. The DNA of the CDR3 is TGCAGCGTCGCGGGTAGGCAGACCTACGAGCAGTACTTC. This encodes CSVAGRQTYEQYF.

This clonotype was seen ten or more times. The CDR3 here is CSVSGGSSSYEQYF. CDR3 sequence (DNA): TGCAGCGTATCAGGGGGCTCCTCCTCCTACGAGCAGTACTTC. This chain connects TRBV29-1 to TRBJ2-7; TRBD1 matches at 8 bases. Trimming at V came to 6 bases and at J to 0 bases, leaving 7 bases not matched to a gene. The CDR3 has 14 amino acids. Germline assignment: CDR1 SQVTM and CDR2 ANQGSEA.

This clonotype has a handful of counts. V usage is TRBV11-3 and J usage is TRBJ2-2; D is uncertain. V shed 5 bases and J shed 6 bases, with 7 bases lying between them. The CDR3 spans 12 residues. Germline-derived CDR1 and CDR2 are SGHNT and YENEEA. The CDR3 nucleotides read TGTGCCAGCAGCATGGCGCCCGGGGAGCTGTTTTTT. Translating it yields CASSMAPGELFF.

This clonotype was seen just once. The gene calls are TRBV14 and TRBJ2-3; 15 bases are a match to TRBD2. CDR1 is SGHDN and CDR2 is FVKESK in the germline V gene. J lost 4 bases, V lost 3 bases, and 5 bases had no gene match. The CDR3 consists of 17 residues. CDR3 protein: CASSHGLAGGSADTQYF. The CDR3 DNA sequence: TGTGCCAGCAGCCACGGACTAGCGGGAGGGTCGGCAGATACGCAGTATTTT.

The chain recombines TRBV4-3 with TRBJ2-1; D possibly corresponds to TRBD2 (6 bases). This CDR3 has 15 residues. Trimming removed 5 bases from V and 3 bases from J, with 14 bases in between. The germline V gene has CDR1 LGHNA and CDR2 YSLEER. Written as DNA, the CDR3 is TGCGCCAGCAGCACCCGGGACTCCGACTACAATGAGCAGTTCTTC. Its translation is CASSTRDSDYNEQFF.

The V gene is TRBV20-1, the J gene TRBJ1-2; D unclear. This CDR3 region has 13 residues. Germline CDR1 DFQATT, CDR2 SNEGSKA (reference sequence). Trimming pared 0 bases from V and 5 bases from J, leaving 10 bases between. The CDR3 loop reads CSARDYLQYGYTF. The CDR3 DNA follows: TGCAGTGCTAGAGATTACCTCCAGTATGGCTACACCTTC.